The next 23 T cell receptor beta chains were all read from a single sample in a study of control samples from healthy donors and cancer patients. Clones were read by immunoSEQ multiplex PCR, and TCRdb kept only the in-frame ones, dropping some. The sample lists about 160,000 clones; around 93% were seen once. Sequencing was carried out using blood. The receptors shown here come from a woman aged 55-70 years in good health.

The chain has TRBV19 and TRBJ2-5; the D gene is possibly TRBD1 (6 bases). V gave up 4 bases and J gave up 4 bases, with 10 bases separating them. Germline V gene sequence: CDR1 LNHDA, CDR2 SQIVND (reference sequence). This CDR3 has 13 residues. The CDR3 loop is CASSTGQSETQYF. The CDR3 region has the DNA TGTGCCAGTAGTACTGGACAGTCAGAGACCCAGTACTTC.

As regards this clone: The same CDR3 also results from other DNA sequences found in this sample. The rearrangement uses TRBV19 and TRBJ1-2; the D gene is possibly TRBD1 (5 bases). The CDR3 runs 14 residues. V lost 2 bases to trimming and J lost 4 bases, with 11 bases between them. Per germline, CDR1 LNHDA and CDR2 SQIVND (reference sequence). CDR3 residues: CASSITGGSYGYTF. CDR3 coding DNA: TGTGCCAGTAGTATAACCGGGGGTTCCTATGGCTACACCTTC. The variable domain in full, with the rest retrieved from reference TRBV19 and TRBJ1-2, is DGGITQSPKYLFRKEGQNVTLSCEQNLNHDAMYWYRQDPGQGLRLIYYSQIVNDFQKGDIAEGYSVSREKKESFPLTVTSAQKNPTAFYLCASSITGGSYGYTFGSGTRLTVV.

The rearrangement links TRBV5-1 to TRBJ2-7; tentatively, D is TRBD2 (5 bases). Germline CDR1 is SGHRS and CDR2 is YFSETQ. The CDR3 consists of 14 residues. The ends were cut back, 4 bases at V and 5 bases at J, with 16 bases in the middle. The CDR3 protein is CASSLDPTNDEQYF. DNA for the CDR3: TGCGCCAGCAGCCTGGACCCGACTAATGACGAGCAGTACTTC.

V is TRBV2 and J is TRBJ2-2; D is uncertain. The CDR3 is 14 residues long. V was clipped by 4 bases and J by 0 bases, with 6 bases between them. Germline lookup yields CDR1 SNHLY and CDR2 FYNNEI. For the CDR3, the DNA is TGTGCCAGCAGTGTTCGGCCGAACACCGGGGAGCTGTTTTTT. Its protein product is CASSVRPNTGELFF.

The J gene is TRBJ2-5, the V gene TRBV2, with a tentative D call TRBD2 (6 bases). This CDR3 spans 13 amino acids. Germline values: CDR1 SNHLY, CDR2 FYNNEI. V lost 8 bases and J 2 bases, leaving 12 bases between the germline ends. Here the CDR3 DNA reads TGTGCCAGCCAGGGAGGCTGGCAAGAGACCCAGTACTTC. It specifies CASQGGWQETQYF.

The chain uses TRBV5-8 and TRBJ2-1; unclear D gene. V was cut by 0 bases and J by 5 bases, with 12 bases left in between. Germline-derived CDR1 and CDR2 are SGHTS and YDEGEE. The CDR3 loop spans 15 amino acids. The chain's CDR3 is CASSLDVSRNNEQFF. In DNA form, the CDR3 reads TGTGCCAGCAGCTTGGATGTGAGCCGAAACAATGAGCAGTTCTTC.

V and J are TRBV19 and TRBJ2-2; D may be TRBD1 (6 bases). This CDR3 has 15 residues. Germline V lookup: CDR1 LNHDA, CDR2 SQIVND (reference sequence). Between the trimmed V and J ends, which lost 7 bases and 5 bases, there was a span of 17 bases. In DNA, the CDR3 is TGTGCCAGTACTATCACAGGGTTTCATACCGGGGAGCTGTTTTTT. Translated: CASTITGFHTGELFF.

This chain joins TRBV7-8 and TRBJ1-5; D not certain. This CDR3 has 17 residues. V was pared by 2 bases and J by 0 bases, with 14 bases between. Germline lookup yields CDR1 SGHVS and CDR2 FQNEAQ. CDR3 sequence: CASSLPRRIHSNQPQHF. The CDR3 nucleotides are TGTGCCAGCAGCTTACCCCGGAGAATACATAGCAATCAGCCCCAGCATTTT.

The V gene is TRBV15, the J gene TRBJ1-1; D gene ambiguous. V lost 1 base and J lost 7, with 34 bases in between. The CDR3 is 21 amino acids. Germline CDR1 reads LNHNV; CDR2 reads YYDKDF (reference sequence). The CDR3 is CATSRVSGLWHLIRGEGEAFF. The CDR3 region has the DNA TGTGCCACCAGCAGAGTTTCGGGCCTTTGGCACCTAATCCGGGGAGAGGGTGAAGCTTTCTTT.

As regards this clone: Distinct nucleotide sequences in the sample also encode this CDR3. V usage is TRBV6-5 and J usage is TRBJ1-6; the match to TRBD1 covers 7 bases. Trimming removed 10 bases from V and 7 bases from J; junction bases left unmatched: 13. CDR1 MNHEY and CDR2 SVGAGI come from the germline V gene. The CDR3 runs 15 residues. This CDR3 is CATLRSGTDNSPLHF. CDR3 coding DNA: TGTGCCACTCTTCGGTCCGGGACAGACAATTCACCCCTCCACTTT.

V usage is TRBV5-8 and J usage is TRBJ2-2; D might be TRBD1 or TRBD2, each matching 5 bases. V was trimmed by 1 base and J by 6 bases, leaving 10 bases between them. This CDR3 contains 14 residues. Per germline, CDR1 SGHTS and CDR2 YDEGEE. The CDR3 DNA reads TGTGCCAGCAGCTTGATTCGGGGCGCCGGGGAGCTGTTTTTT. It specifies CASSLIRGAGELFF. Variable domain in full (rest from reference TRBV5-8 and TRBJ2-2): EAGVTQSPTHLIKTRGQQATLRCSPISGHTSVYWYQQALGLGLQFLLWYDEGEERNRGNFPPRFSGRQFPNYSSELNVNALELEDSALYLCASSLIRGAGELFFGEGSRLTVL.

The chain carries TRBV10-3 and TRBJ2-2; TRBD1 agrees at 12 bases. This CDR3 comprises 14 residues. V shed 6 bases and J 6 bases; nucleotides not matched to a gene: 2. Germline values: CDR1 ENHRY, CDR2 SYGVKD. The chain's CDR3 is CAIRGQGAAGELFF. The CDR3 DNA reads TGTGCCATCAGGGGACAGGGGGCCGCCGGGGAGCTGTTTTTT.

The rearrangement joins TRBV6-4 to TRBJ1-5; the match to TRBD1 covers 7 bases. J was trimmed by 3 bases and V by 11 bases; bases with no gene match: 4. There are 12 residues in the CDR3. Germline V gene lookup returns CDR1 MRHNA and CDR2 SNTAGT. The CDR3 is CAPGQHNQPQHF. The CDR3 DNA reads TGTGCCCCGGGACAGCACAATCAGCCCCAGCATTTT.

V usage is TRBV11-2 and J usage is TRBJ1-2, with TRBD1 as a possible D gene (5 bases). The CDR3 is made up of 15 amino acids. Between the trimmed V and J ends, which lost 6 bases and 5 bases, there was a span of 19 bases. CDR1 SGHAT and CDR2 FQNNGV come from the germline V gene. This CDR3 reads CASRTLRQGDYGYTF. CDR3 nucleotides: TGTGCCAGCAGGACCCTTAGGCAAGGGGATTATGGCTACACCTTC.

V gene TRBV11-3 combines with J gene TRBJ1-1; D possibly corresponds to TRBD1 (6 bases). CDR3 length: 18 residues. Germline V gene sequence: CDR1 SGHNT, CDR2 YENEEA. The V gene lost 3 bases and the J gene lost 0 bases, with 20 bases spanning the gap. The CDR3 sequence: CASSFSHEGQHMNTEAFF. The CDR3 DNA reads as TGTGCCAGCAGCTTTTCCCACGAAGGACAGCACATGAACACTGAAGCTTTCTTT.

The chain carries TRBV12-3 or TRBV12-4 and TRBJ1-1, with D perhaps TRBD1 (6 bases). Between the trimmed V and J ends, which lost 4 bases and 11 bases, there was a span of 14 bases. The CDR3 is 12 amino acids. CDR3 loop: CASSWGRGRAFF. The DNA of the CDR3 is TGTGCCAGCAGTTGGGGGCGAGGCCGCGCTTTCTTT.

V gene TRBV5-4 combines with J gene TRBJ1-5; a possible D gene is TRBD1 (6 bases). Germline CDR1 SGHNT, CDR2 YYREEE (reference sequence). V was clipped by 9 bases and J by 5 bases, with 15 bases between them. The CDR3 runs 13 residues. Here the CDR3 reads CAMHRAGDQPQHF. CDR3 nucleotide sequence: TGTGCCATGCATCGGGCAGGGGATCAGCCCCAGCATTTT.

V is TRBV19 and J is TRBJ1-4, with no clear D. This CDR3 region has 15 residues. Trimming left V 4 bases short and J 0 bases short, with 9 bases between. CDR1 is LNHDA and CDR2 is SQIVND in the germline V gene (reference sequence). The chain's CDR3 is CASSRGRSTNEKLFF. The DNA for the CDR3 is TGTGCCAGTAGTAGAGGACGGTCAACTAATGAAAAACTGTTTTTT.

In DNA, the CDR3 is TGTGCCAGCAGGAGACAGGGCGGAGCGAACACTGAAGCTTTCTTT. It specifies CASRRQGGANTEAFF. The J gene is TRBJ1-1, the V gene TRBV27; 7 bases map to TRBD1. V lost 6 bases, J lost 1 base, and 8 bases stayed unmatched. In germline, CDR1 is MNHEY, CDR2 SMNVEV (reference sequence). The CDR3 is made up of 15 amino acids.

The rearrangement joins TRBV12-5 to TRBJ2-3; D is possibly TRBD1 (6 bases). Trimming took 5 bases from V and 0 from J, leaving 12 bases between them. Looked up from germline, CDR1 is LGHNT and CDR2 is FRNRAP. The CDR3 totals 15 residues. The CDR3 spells CASGPGVTSTDTQYF. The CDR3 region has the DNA TGTGCTAGTGGTCCAGGGGTAACTAGCACAGATACGCAGTATTTT.

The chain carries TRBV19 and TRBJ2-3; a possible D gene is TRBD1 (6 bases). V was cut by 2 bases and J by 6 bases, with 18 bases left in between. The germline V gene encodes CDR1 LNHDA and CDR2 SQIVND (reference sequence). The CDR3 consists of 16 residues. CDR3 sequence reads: CASSINRQGLWDTQYF. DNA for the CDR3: TGTGCCAGTAGTATAAATAGGCAGGGGTTATGGGATACGCAGTATTTT.

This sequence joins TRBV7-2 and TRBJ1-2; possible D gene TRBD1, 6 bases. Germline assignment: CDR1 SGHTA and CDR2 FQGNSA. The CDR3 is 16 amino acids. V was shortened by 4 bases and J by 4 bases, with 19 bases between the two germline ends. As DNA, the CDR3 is TGTGCCAGCAGCTCGAGGCGGGGGGGCACAGGCTATGGCTACACCTTC. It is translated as CASSSRRGGTGYGYTF.

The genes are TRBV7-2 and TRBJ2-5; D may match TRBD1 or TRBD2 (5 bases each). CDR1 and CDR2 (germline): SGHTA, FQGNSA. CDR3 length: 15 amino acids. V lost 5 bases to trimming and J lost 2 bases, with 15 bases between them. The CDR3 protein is CASSLVGAGQETQYF. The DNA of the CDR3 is TGTGCCAGCAGCCTCGTCGGGGCAGGGCAAGAGACCCAGTACTTC.